This is a list of T cell receptor beta chains from one sample in a study of T cells in Graves' hyperthyroidism and ophthalmopathy. One entry per CDR3 protein, called by TCRdb with MiXCR from the multiplex PCR reads. The sample shows approximately 620,000 distinct CDR3 sequences, approximately 15% of them seen only once. Input material: blood. Source of these receptors: a woman in her thirties or forties with Graves' ophthalmopathy. Both conserved end residues are part of each CDR3. A D gene is named only where the DNA matches it firmly. Where a row states a size, it is once, few, many or the class of an expanded clone; other rows omit it.

-,-,TRBJ2-1,TRBV5-1,TGCGCCAGCAGCTTGACTATGAGCGTCAATGAGCAGTTCTTC,CASSLTMSVNEQFF
-,-,TRBJ2-5,TRBV7-3,TGTGCCAGCAGCCAGGCCGGAGTTCCCCAAGAGACCCAGTACTTC,CASSQAGVPQETQYF
few,-,TRBJ2-7,TRBV28,TGTGCCAGCAGATCAAGGGGGAGCTCCGAGCAGTACTTC,CASRSRGSSEQYF
many,-,TRBJ2-3,TRBV28,TGTGTCTGCTCTTCCGCCAGCACAGATACGCAGTATTTT,CVCSSASTDTQYF
once,TRBD2,TRBJ2-2,TRBV10-3,TGTGCCATCAGTGAGTTTAGCGGGAGGGCCGCCGGGGAGCTATTTTTT,CAISEFSGRAAGELFF
-,-,TRBJ2-2,TRBV2,TGTGCCAGCAGTGACAGGCGCGGGGCCACCGGGGAGCTGTTTTTT,CASSDRRGATGELFF
few,TRBD2,TRBJ2-5,TRBV19,TGTGCCAGTAGTATTTCCAGCGGGGGGGTAAGGTACCAAGAGACCCAGTACTTC,CASSISSGGVRYQETQYF
few,-,TRBJ1-5,TRBV20-1,TGCAGTGCTGGAGATGGGGAACAGGGACGTCAGCCCCAGCATTTT,CSAGDGEQGRQPQHF
many,-,TRBJ2-2,TRBV28,TGTGCCAGCCGGGGCCGAGCCGGGGAGCTGTTTTTT,CASRGRAGELFF
few,-,TRBJ1-2,TRBV19,TGTGCCAGTAGCCAAACTCCTCGTGCTAACTATGGCTACACCTTC,CASSQTPRANYGYTF
-,-,TRBJ1-5,TRBV29-1,TGCAGCGTAGGCGTTGGGGATCAGCCCCAGCATTTT,CSVGVGDQPQHF
many,-,TRBJ2-7,TRBV30,TGTGCCTGGGATGACAGGATATCTTACGAGCAGTACTTC,CAWDDRISYEQYF
-,-,TRBJ2-1,TRBV11-2,TGTGCCAGCAGCCTAGGGGCGGGGTACTACAATGAGCAGTTCTTC,CASSLGAGYYNEQFF
many,TRBD1,TRBJ1-2,TRBV6-1,TGTGCCAGCAGTGGGGGACAGGGGGCCTTCTATGGCTACACCTTC,CASSGGQGAFYGYTF
many,TRBD1,TRBJ2-5,TRBV2,TGTGCCAGCGTCCTGGGACAGGGAGCGGAGACCCAGTACTTC,CASVLGQGAETQYF
many,TRBD2,TRBJ2-1,TRBV7-7,TGTGCTAGCAGCTTCGGGACTAGCGGGAGGTATGAGCAGTTCTTC,CASSFGTSGRYEQFF
-,-,TRBJ2-3,TRBV5-1,TGCGCCAGCCGCCGAAATACAATCACAGATACGCAGTATTTT,CASRRNTITDTQYF
few,TRBD2,TRBJ2-1,TRBV3-1,TGTGCCAGCAGCCTCCGAAGCGGGATCCAGTTCTTC,CASSLRSGIQFF
few,TRBD2,TRBJ2-6,TRBV7-9,TGTGCCAGCACCCCAAGCGGGGAGTCTGGGGCCAACGTCCTGACTTTC,CASTPSGESGANVLTF
many,TRBD1,TRBJ2-7,TRBV10-3,TGTGCCATCAGTGACTCCGGGACAGGGGGTTATAACGAGCAGTACTTC,CAISDSGTGGYNEQYF